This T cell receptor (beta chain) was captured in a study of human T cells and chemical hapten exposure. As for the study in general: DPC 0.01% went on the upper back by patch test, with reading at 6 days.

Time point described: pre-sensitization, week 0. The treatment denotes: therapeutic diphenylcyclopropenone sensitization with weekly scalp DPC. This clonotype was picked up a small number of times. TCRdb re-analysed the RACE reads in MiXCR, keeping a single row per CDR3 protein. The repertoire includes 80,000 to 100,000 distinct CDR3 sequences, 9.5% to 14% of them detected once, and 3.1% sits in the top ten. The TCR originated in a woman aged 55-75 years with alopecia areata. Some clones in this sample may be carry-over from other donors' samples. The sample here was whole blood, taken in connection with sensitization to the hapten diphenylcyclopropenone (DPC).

In DNA form, the CDR3 reads TGCGCCAGCAGCCAGAGACAGCTCAATCAGCCCCAGCATTTT. Its protein product is CASSQRQLNQPQHF. The chain employs TRBV4-1 and TRBJ1-5, with D perhaps TRBD1 (5 bases). The CDR3 is made up of 14 amino acids. V was trimmed by 3 bases and J by 3 bases, leaving 9 bases between them. Germline loops: CDR1 MGHRA, CDR2 YSYEKL.